The 30 T cell receptor beta chains below come from one sample, sequenced in a study of blood T cells in healthy people across ages. Using a J-beta primer mix together with a sample-barcoded 5' primer, a second PCR was run for roughly 7 to 12 cycles. MiXCR was run by TCRdb on the 5' RACE reads, yielding one entry per CDR3 protein. The table shows more than 800,000 distinct CDR3 sequences, with more than 40% occurring only once. The material sequenced was blood. These receptors were collected from a woman aged 60-70 years in good health.

The CDR3 region has the DNA TGTGCCAGCAGCTTCCGAGGGGGTAGCGGGAGCCCAGATACGCAGTATTTT. Translation: CASSFRGGSGSPDTQYF. This chain joins TRBV11-2 and TRBJ2-3; TRBD2 matches at 9 bases. J gave up 4 bases and V 3 bases, and 11 bases lay outside the gene matches. This CDR3 region has 17 residues. From germline, CDR1 is SGHAT and CDR2 FQNNGV.

J is TRBJ1-2 and V is TRBV3-1, with D perhaps matching TRBD1 (5 bases). Germline CDR1 is LGHDT and CDR2 is YNNKEL (reference sequence). V dropped 0 bases and J dropped 5 bases, with 10 bases sitting between them. This CDR3 is built from 14 residues. CDR3 in amino acids: CASSQDQGGYGYTF. CDR3 coding DNA: TGTGCCAGCAGCCAAGATCAGGGAGGGTATGGCTACACCTTC.

This clonotype was seen only a few times. The chain recombines TRBV2 with TRBJ2-7; 8 bases are a match to TRBD1. CDR3 size: 15 residues. Germline CDR1 is SNHLY and CDR2 is FYNNEI. V lost 4 bases to trimming and J lost 4 bases; unmatched junction nucleotides: 9. CDR3 sequence (DNA): TGTGCCAGCAGTGCTCCCCGGACAGGGAAGTACGAGCAGTACTTC. It codes for CASSAPRTGKYEQYF. The full variable domain, rest sourced from reference TRBV2 and TRBJ2-7, is EPEVTQTPSHQVTQMGQEVILRCVPISNHLYFYWYRQILGQKVEFLVSFYNNEISEKSEIFDDQFSVERPDGSNFTLKIRSTKLEDSAMYFCASSAPRTGKYEQYFGPGTRLTVT.

A few counts support this clonotype. The chain joins TRBV21-1 to TRBJ2-7; the DNA was not compared with TRBD1, the D call given in the table. TRBV21-1 is described as a pseudogene. This CDR3 has 16 residues. CDR3 nucleotide sequence: TGTGCCAGCAGCCACCTTGGCACAGGGTATCCGTACGAGCAGTACTTC. Protein: CASSHLGTGYPYEQYF.

The chain carries TRBV21-1 and TRBJ2-5; TRBD2 reflects the table's D call only, with no check against the DNA. TRBV21-1 is a recognized pseudogene. The CDR3 contains 16 residues. CDR3 bases: TGTGCCAGCAGCACCCAGGGCCTCACCCGCAAGGAGACCCAGTACTTC. It encodes CASSTQGLTRKETQYF.

In nucleotides, the CDR3 is TGTGCCAGCAGCCCGAACCGGGCGGTCAATCAGCCCCAGCATTTT. As protein: CASSPNRAVNQPQHF. This sequence joins TRBV7-2 and TRBJ1-5; no clear D. This CDR3 is built from 15 residues. V lost 5 bases, J lost 3 bases, and 14 bases lay in between. Germline CDR1 reads SGHTA; CDR2 reads FQGNSA.

The gene calls are TRBV6-1 and TRBJ2-1; D possibly corresponds to TRBD2 (5 bases). CDR1 is MNHNS and CDR2 is SASEGT in the germline V gene. CDR3 length equals 15 residues. V lost 2 bases and J 5 bases, leaving 13 bases between the germline ends. The CDR3 spells CASSEQLRGDNEQFF. Written as DNA, the CDR3 is TGTGCCAGCAGTGAACAACTACGGGGTGACAATGAGCAGTTCTTC.

The chain joins TRBV27 to TRBJ2-2, with TRBD2 matching over 11 bases. The V segment lost 8 bases and the J segment 4 bases; nucleotides outside the gene matches: 6. In germline, CDR1 is MNHEY, CDR2 SMNVEV (reference sequence). The CDR3 runs 15 residues. The CDR3 sequence is CASWTSGLPTGELFF. CDR3 in DNA: TGTGCCAGCTGGACTAGCGGGCTCCCCACCGGGGAGCTGTTTTTT.

CDR3 amino acids: CSADLGGRGYNEQFF. As DNA, the CDR3 is TGCAGTGCTGACCTAGGGGGGCGGGGGTACAATGAGCAGTTCTTC. This chain connects TRBV20-1 to TRBJ2-1, with D tentatively TRBD2 (7 bases). Germline V CDR1 and CDR2: DFQATT, SNEGSKA (reference sequence). V was shortened by 5 bases and J by 4 bases, with 18 bases between the two germline ends. The CDR3 has 15 residues.

This clonotype occurred a few times. The CDR3 sequence: CASSVGGGGQEQETQYF. The CDR3 nucleotides read TGTGCCAGCAGCGTAGGGGGCGGGGGGCAGGAACAAGAGACCCAGTACTTC. The chain uses TRBV9 and TRBJ2-5; 8 bases match TRBD2. The germline V gene encodes CDR1 SGDLS and CDR2 YYNGEE. The CDR3 consists of 17 residues. The ends lost 0 bases at V and 2 bases at J; junction bases unmatched: 9.

The chain employs TRBV6-6 and TRBJ2-7; perhaps TRBD1 as D (5 bases). This CDR3 is 13 amino acids long. In germline, CDR1 is MNHNY, CDR2 SVGAGI (reference sequence). Trimming stripped 6 bases from V and 2 bases from J, with 11 bases between. For the CDR3, the DNA is TGTGCCAGCAGCCGCAGGGTTCCCTACGAGCAGTACTTC. It is translated as CASSRRVPYEQYF.

This chain links TRBV3-1 with TRBJ1-5; 10 nucleotides match TRBD1. J was trimmed by 7 bases and V by 4 bases; bases with no gene match: 7. The CDR3 consists of 15 residues. Germline loops: CDR1 LGHDT, CDR2 YNNKEL (reference sequence). The CDR3 DNA reads TGTGCCAGCAGCCCAGGGACAGGGGTAGAACAGCCCCAGCATTTT. This codes for CASSPGTGVEQPQHF.

For the CDR3, the DNA is TGTGCCAGCAGCTTAGTTAGGGGACCTACCTACGAGCAGTACTTC. Translated, it gives CASSLVRGPTYEQYF. The V gene is TRBV7-2, the J gene TRBJ2-7, with D tentatively TRBD1 or TRBD2 (5 bases each). CDR3 size: 15 residues. With 1 base removed from V and 2 bases from J, the gap between germline ends came to 12 bases. Germline loops: CDR1 SGHTA, CDR2 FQGNSA.

About this clonotype: The junction and the germline gene differ at one end; a read error may be behind it. The V call is TRBV27, the J call TRBJ1-1; 10 bases map to TRBD1. Germline values: CDR1 MNHEY, CDR2 SMNVEV (reference sequence). The CDR3 sequence is 18 residues long. The CDR3 DNA sequence: TGTGCCAGCAGTTTTTACGGGGCCTCCGGGACAGGGGACACTGAGGCTTTCTTT. This sequence encodes CASSFYGASGTGDTEAFF.

This rearrangement joins TRBV27 to TRBJ2-2, with D unresolved. Per the germline V gene, CDR1 is MNHEY and CDR2 is SMNVEV (reference sequence). Trimming cost V 5 bases and J 7 bases, with 17 bases left between them. The CDR3 is 15 amino acids. The CDR3: CASSLSVDAVGELFF. CDR3 coding DNA: TGTGCCAGCAGTCTTTCCGTGGATGCTGTCGGGGAGCTGTTTTTT.

The gene calls are TRBV20-1 and TRBJ2-3, with TRBD2 matching 7 bases. Germline CDR1 is DFQATT and CDR2 is SNEGSKA (reference sequence). V gave up 3 bases and J gave up 5 bases; unmatched junction bases: 5. This CDR3 has 13 amino acids. CDR3 sequence (DNA): TGCAGTGCTAGTGAATTAGCGGGAGATACGCAGTATTTT. Translation: CSASELAGDTQYF.

In its sample, this clonotype was seen a few times. The genes are TRBV5-6 and TRBJ1-2; the match to TRBD1 covers 8 bases. V shed 5 bases and J 3 bases; nucleotides not matched to a gene: 6. The CDR3 loop spans 14 amino acids. Germline V gene data show CDR1 as SGHDT and CDR2 as YYEEEE. CDR3 in amino acids: CASSGEDRDYGYTF. The CDR3 coding sequence is TGTGCCAGCAGTGGGGAGGACAGGGACTATGGCTACACCTTC.

This chain uses TRBV10-2 with TRBJ2-1, with 14 positions matching TRBD2. CDR3 length equals 15 residues. Germline loops: CDR1 WSHSY, CDR2 SAAADI. With 7 bases clipped from V and 7 bases from J, the junction kept 6 bases outside the gene matches. The CDR3 nucleotides are TGCGCCAGCACTTCCGGGACTAGCGGGAGTAATGAGCAGTTCTTC. Its translation: CASTSGTSGSNEQFF.

The gene calls are TRBV29-1 and TRBJ2-1; 9 nucleotides agree with TRBD2. The J segment lost 9 bases and the V segment lost 3 bases, leaving 9 bases of the junction unmatched. CDR3 length: 14 amino acids. Per germline, CDR1 SQVTM and CDR2 ANQGSEA. Written as DNA, the CDR3 is TGCAGCGTTGATGCGGGAGGGATTGCCCTTGAGCAGTTCTTC. Translating it yields CSVDAGGIALEQFF.

The CDR3 nucleotides read TGCAGTGCTAGCGAGGCCCGGGGCTATGGCTACACCTTC. Its translation is CSASEARGYGYTF. The V and J genes are TRBV20-1 and TRBJ1-2, with D unclear. Germline assignment: CDR1 DFQATT and CDR2 SNEGSKA (reference sequence). Trimming removed 3 bases at V and 4 bases at J, with 12 bases between. The CDR3 runs to 13 residues.

The rearrangement links TRBV7-2 to TRBJ2-1; TRBD1 or TRBD2 may be the D gene (5 bases each). Trimming took 2 bases from V and 4 from J, leaving 21 bases between them. The CDR3 runs to 18 residues. Germline CDR1 and CDR2: SGHTA and FQGNSA. The CDR3 coding sequence is TGTGCCAGCAGCTTAAGGCCCTTGGTCGGGACCTTTTACAATGAGCAGTTCTTC. It is translated as CASSLRPLVGTFYNEQFF.

This clonotype was seen a few times. V and J are TRBV5-1 and TRBJ2-1, with TRBD1 identical over 10 bases. The germline CDR1 and CDR2 sequences are SGHRS and YFSETQ. V shed 3 bases, J shed 4 bases, and the junction held 4 bases outside the gene matches. CDR3 length equals 15 residues. The CDR3 protein is CASSSRQGAYNEQFF. The CDR3 DNA sequence: TGCGCCAGCAGCTCCCGACAGGGGGCGTACAATGAGCAGTTCTTC.

This clonotype was counted between two and nine times. This chain joins TRBV20-1 and TRBJ2-1, with 13 bases identical to TRBD2. Germline-derived CDR1 and CDR2 are DFQATT and SNEGSKA (reference sequence). The length of the CDR3 is 17 residues. The V gene end was trimmed by 0 bases and the J gene end by 8 bases; junction bases not matched to a gene: 10. CDR3 region: CSARDSRGTSGTYEQFF. The CDR3 coding sequence is TGCAGTGCTAGAGATAGTAGGGGGACTAGCGGGACCTATGAGCAGTTCTTC.

This chain connects TRBV27 to TRBJ2-1; a possible D gene is TRBD2 (5 bases). V dropped 6 bases and J dropped 10 bases, with 13 bases sitting between them. This CDR3 is 12 amino acids long. Germline V gene data show CDR1 as MNHEY and CDR2 as SMNVEV (reference sequence). Here the CDR3 reads CASSGDGYEQFF. In nucleotides, the CDR3 is TGTGCCAGCAGCGGGGATGGCTACGAGCAGTTCTTC.

The chain couples TRBV9 to TRBJ1-2; TRBD1 aligns across 7 bases. With 0 bases clipped from V and 7 bases from J, the junction kept 9 bases outside the gene matches. CDR3 length: 15 amino acids. Germline CDR1 SGDLS, CDR2 YYNGEE. The CDR3 spells CASSVEPRGGSGYTF. The CDR3 bases are TGTGCCAGCAGCGTAGAGCCCAGGGGGGGTAGTGGCTACACCTTC.

V and J are TRBV3-1 and TRBJ2-7; 10 nucleotides align to TRBD2. J gave up 2 bases and V 0 bases, and 1 base lay outside the gene matches. CDR1 and CDR2 from the germline V gene are LGHDT and YNNKEL (reference sequence). The CDR3 length is 15 residues. CDR3 loop: CASSQDTSGAYEQYF. The CDR3 DNA reads as TGTGCCAGCAGCCAAGATACTAGCGGGGCCTACGAGCAGTACTTC.

Ten or more counts support this clonotype. V usage is TRBV6-1 and J usage is TRBJ1-2, with D hard to call. V was pared by 1 base and J by 4 bases, with 10 bases between. The CDR3 has 14 amino acids. Germline-derived CDR1 and CDR2 are MNHNS and SASEGT. The CDR3 region is CASSEGPGIYGYTF. As DNA, the CDR3 is TGTGCCAGCAGTGAAGGCCCTGGGATCTATGGCTACACCTTC.

The chain joins TRBV2 to TRBJ2-7; D gene unclear. Germline-derived CDR1 and CDR2 are SNHLY and FYNNEI. The CDR3 has 11 amino acids. Deletions cut 6 bases from V and 3 bases from J, with 6 bases between. Here the CDR3 reads CASRSVYEQYF. In DNA, the CDR3 is TGTGCCAGCAGGTCTGTCTACGAGCAGTACTTC.

The chain couples TRBV3-1 to TRBJ2-7, with D tentatively TRBD2 (6 bases). The CDR3 consists of 16 residues. Trimming took off 4 bases at V and 1 base at J, with 17 bases between the two ends. Per germline, CDR1 LGHDT and CDR2 YNNKEL (reference sequence). DNA of the CDR3: TGTGCCAGCAGCCCCCCGGCGGCGCGGGGATCCTACGAGCAGTACTTC. Translating it yields CASSPPAARGSYEQYF.

The chain links TRBV5-1 to TRBJ2-4, with a weak D call TRBD1 (6 bases). The J call is in doubt because the DNA end fits TRBJ2-7 better. The CDR3 loop spans 14 amino acids. Germline loops: CDR1 SGHRS, CDR2 YFSETQ. CDR3 sequence: CASKLRQQGYEQYF. CDR3 nucleotide sequence: TGCGCCAGCAAGCTCCGCCAACAGGGATACGAGCAGTACTTC.